The 5 T cell receptor beta chains given below trace back to one sample, sequenced in a study of T cell changes during pregnancy in multiple sclerosis (dated by TCRdb to between 2018 and 2021). The library came from the immunoSEQ multiplex PCR assay. TCRdb obtained this table from immuneACCESS and retained in-frame rearrangements with V and J assigned. These tables miss some clones; where compared with another copy, unresolved V genes account for less than half of the shortfall, and the remainder is unexplained. The sample contains tens of thousands of clones, roughly nine tenths of them found a single time. The ten largest clones represent around 2% of the sample. The starting material was peripheral blood, obtained in the first trimester of pregnancy. These receptors all stem from a female donor in good health, enrolled as a control in a pregnancy study.

This chain links TRBV7-2 with TRBJ1-2; D may be TRBD1 (5 bases). The CDR3 loop spans 14 amino acids. Germline assignment: CDR1 SGHTA and CDR2 FQGNSA. V was pared by 3 bases and J by 4 bases, with 12 bases between. Here the CDR3 reads CASSLTRGTYGYTF. The CDR3 DNA reads as TGTGCCAGCAGCTTGACTAGAGGGACCTATGGCTACACCTTC.

This rearrangement joins TRBV5-1 to TRBJ2-5; D perhaps matches TRBD2 (5 bases). V lost 0 bases to trimming and J lost 6 bases, with 12 bases between them. CDR1 is SGHRS, CDR2 YFSETQ, per germline. The CDR3 is made up of 14 amino acids. The CDR3 protein is CASSLGFREKTQYF. CDR3 bases: TGCGCCAGCAGCTTGGGGTTTCGGGAAAAGACCCAGTACTTC. Filled out from reference TRBV5-1 and TRBJ2-5, the complete variable domain reads KAGVTQTPRYLIKTRGQQVTLSCSPISGHRSVSWYQQTPGQGLQFLFEYFSETQRNKGNFPGRFSGRQFSNSRSEMNVSTLELGDSALYLCASSLGFREKTQYFGPGTRLLVL.

The CDR3 nucleotides are TGTGCCAGTAGCGGGGGCCCCAATATTGGGCAGTTCTTC. Protein product: CASSGGPNIGQFF. V and J are TRBV2 and TRBJ2-1, with 9 positions matching TRBD2. The CDR3 extends over 13 amino acids. Germline CDR1 reads SNHLY; CDR2 reads FYNNEI. Unmatched junction bases numbered 12, after V lost 9 bases and J lost 12 bases.

The chain recombines TRBV30 with TRBJ1-5, with TRBD1 identical over 8 bases. V lost 1 base, J lost 2 bases, and 1 base stayed unmatched. This CDR3 contains 14 residues. Germline lookup yields CDR1 GTSNPN and CDR2 SVGIG (reference sequence). The CDR3 DNA sequence: TGTGCCTGGAGTGGGGGACAGGGCAATCAGCCCCAGCATTTT. Translating it yields CAWSGGQGNQPQHF.

The V and J genes are TRBV18 and TRBJ1-1; D gene uncertain. The CDR3 has 13 residues. The germline V gene has CDR1 KGHSH and CDR2 LQKENI. With 4 bases removed from V and 5 bases from J, the gap between germline ends came to 11 bases. CDR3 residues: CASSLNPRTEAFF. The CDR3 DNA is TGTGCCAGCTCACTAAACCCACGGACTGAAGCTTTCTTT.